This passage covers 8 T cell receptor beta chains from one sample sequenced in a study of immune evolution from preneoplasia to lung adenocarcinoma. Generated by immunoSEQ multiplex PCR, the TCRdb table keeps only in-frame clones and is missing some. The table records around 41,000 clones, roughly 80% of them present only once. What was sequenced was FFPE invasive lung adenocarcinoma tissue. The receptors shown here come from a person between 60 and 69 years old with lung adenocarcinoma.

The chain couples TRBV28 to TRBJ2-3; 7 bases align to TRBD2. The J segment lost 4 bases and the V segment lost 6 bases, leaving 16 bases of the junction unmatched. Germline lookup yields CDR1 MDHEN and CDR2 SYDVKM. This CDR3 contains 17 residues. Here the CDR3 reads CASSPTPMRLASDTQYF. Here the CDR3 DNA reads TGTGCCAGCAGCCCCACGCCCATGAGACTAGCTTCAGATACGCAGTATTTT.

The CDR3: CASSLPGQGANGYTF. CDR3 nucleotide sequence: TGTGCCAGCAGCTTACCGGGACAGGGGGCCAATGGCTACACCTTC. The genes are TRBV7-2 and TRBJ1-2; 12 bases line up with TRBD1. This CDR3 has 15 amino acids. J lost 6 bases, V lost 2 bases, and 4 bases had no gene match. Germline loops: CDR1 SGHTA, CDR2 FQGNSA.

The J gene is TRBJ2-5, the V gene TRBV7-2; 15 nucleotides line up with TRBD2. V was clipped by 3 bases and J by 4 bases; unmatched bases: 9. The CDR3 contains 18 residues. CDR1 is SGHTA and CDR2 is FQGNSA in the germline V gene. DNA of the CDR3: TGTGCCAGCAGCTTGGTAGTGCCGGGACTAGCGGGAGGAGAGACCCAGTACTTC. Translated: CASSLVVPGLAGGETQYF.

The chain couples TRBV9 to TRBJ2-1; 8 positions match TRBD2. CDR1 is SGDLS, CDR2 YYNGEE, per germline. CDR3 size: 15 residues. Trimming cost V 0 bases and J 10 bases; bases outside gene matches: 9. The CDR3 spells CASSVVVREEGEQFF. The CDR3 DNA follows: TGTGCCAGCAGCGTAGTTGTGCGGGAGGAGGGGGAGCAGTTCTTC.

This chain joins TRBV14 and TRBJ1-2; a possible D gene is TRBD1 (5 bases). The CDR3 is 17 residues long. Germline CDR1 and CDR2: SGHDN and FVKESK. V was shortened by 0 bases and J by 7 bases, with 21 bases between the two germline ends. CDR3: CASSQEGGRGRGSGYTF. The CDR3 nucleotides are TGTGCCAGCAGCCAAGAGGGGGGACGCGGCCGCGGGTCTGGCTACACCTTC.

J is TRBJ1-2 and V is TRBV5-1; a weak D match, TRBD1 (6 bases). The V and J ends lost 1 base and 4 bases respectively, with 8 bases between them. The V gene's germline CDR1 is SGHRS and CDR2 YFSETQ. CDR3 length: 13 residues. The CDR3 protein is CASSLRGIYGYTF. DNA of the CDR3: TGCGCCAGCAGCTTGAGGGGGATCTATGGCTACACCTTC.

Judged by abundance, this clone is medium-sized. The chain uses TRBV6-6 and TRBJ1-4, with no clear D. The germline V gene encodes CDR1 MNHNY and CDR2 SVGAGI (reference sequence). V was shortened by 4 bases and J by 7 bases, with 10 bases between the two germline ends. This CDR3 is built from 13 residues. This chain's CDR3 is CASSSRDGEKLFF. For the CDR3, the DNA is TGTGCCAGCAGTTCACGTGACGGTGAAAAACTGTTTTTT.

DNA of the CDR3: TGTGCCAGTAGTATAGTCAGCGGGAGGGCGAACACCGGGGAGCTGTTTTTT. Translated: CASSIVSGRANTGELFF. The chain couples TRBV19 to TRBJ2-2, with 10 bases matching TRBD2. The V segment lost 1 base and the J segment 0 bases; nucleotides outside the gene matches: 2. The CDR3 is made up of 17 amino acids. From germline, CDR1 is LNHDA and CDR2 SQIVND (reference sequence).